This T cell receptor beta chain was identified during a study of cytomegalovirus exposure and HLA in healthy donors. Across the study: Researchers found that 81% of 398 genotyped donors fell within the Caucasian-associated ancestry cluster.

The germline CDR1 and CDR2 sequences are SQVTM and ANQGSEA. This CDR3 region has 12 residues. With 4 bases removed from V and 5 bases from J, the gap between germline ends came to 11 bases. This clone has only one observation. Its cognate antigen is unknown. Study results and caveats: Excluded were some V segments that proved indistinguishable, including TRBV6-2 and TRBV6-3. The investigators catalogued 164 TCR beta chains as cytomegalovirus-associated.

Use of 60 Vbeta and 13 Jbeta primers characterized the PCR. Repertoires were generated with immunoSEQ multiplex PCR, while TCRdb's copy carries only in-frame clones and drops some. The top ten clones hold around 11% of a sample with roughly 120,000 clones, roughly 82% of them seen once. The clonotype comes from a male donor in good health and CMV-seropositive. The genes are TRBV29-1 and TRBJ2-5; weak D call: TRBD1 (6 bases). The sample was PBMCs. The CDR3, as DNA: TGCAGCGTTGTTCAAGGGGGTGAGACCCAGTACTTC. Protein: CSVVQGGETQYF. Full variable domain (outside the CDR3, taken from reference TRBV29-1 and TRBJ2-5): SAVISQKPSRDICQRGTSLTIQCQVDSQVTMMFWYRQQPGQSLTLIATANQGSEATYESGFVIDKFPISRPNLTFSTLTVSNMSPEDSSIYLCSVVQGGETQYFGPGTRLLVL.